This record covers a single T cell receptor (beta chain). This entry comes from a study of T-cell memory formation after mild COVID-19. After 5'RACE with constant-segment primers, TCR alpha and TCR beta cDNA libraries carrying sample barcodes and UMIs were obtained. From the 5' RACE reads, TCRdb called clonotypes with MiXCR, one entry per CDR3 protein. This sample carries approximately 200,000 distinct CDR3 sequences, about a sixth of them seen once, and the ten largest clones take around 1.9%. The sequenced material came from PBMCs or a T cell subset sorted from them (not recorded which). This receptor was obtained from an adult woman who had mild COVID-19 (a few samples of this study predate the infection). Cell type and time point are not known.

CDR3: CASSGSGGISTDTQYF. CDR3 bases: TGCGCCAGCAGCGGTAGCGGAGGGATTAGCACAGATACGCAGTATTTT. This chain joins TRBV5-1 and TRBJ2-3; TRBD2 is a possible D gene (6 bases). Germline V gene lookup returns CDR1 SGHRS and CDR2 YFSETQ. CDR3 length equals 16 residues. The V end lost 4 bases, the J end lost 0 bases, and 15 bases lay between the germline ends.